Presented here are 15 T cell receptor beta chains from one specimen sequenced in a study of T cell changes during pregnancy in multiple sclerosis. Repertoires were generated with immunoSEQ multiplex PCR, while TCRdb's copy carries only in-frame clones and drops some. The sample carries some 87,000 clones, roughly nine tenths recorded once. Sequenced material: CD4+ T cells from peripheral blood mononuclear cells, taken before pregnancy. Receptors originate from a female donor with multiple sclerosis, enrolled in a pregnancy study.

J is TRBJ2-1 and V is TRBV2, with 7 nucleotides matching TRBD2. Germline assignment: CDR1 SNHLY and CDR2 FYNNEI. The CDR3 contains 18 residues. The V gene end was trimmed by 4 bases and the J gene end by 1 base; junction bases not matched to a gene: 13. The CDR3 region has the DNA TGTGCCAGCAGTGGCGGTAGCGGGCGGTTGTCGTCCTACAATGAGCAGTTCTTC. As protein: CASSGGSGRLSSYNEQFF. Together with reference TRBV2 and TRBJ2-1, the CDR3 gives the full variable domain: EPEVTQTPSHQVTQMGQEVILRCVPISNHLYFYWYRQILGQKVEFLVSFYNNEISEKSEIFDDQFSVERPDGSNFTLKIRSTKLEDSAMYFCASSGGSGRLSSYNEQFFGPGTRLTVL.

The chain recombines TRBV10-3 with TRBJ1-2, with 8 nucleotides matching TRBD1. Trimming took 3 bases from V and 4 from J; bases not matched to a gene: 4. Germline V gives CDR1 ENHRY, CDR2 SYGVKD. This CDR3 is built from 14 residues. The CDR3, as DNA: TGTGCCATCAGTGACAGGGGGCGAGGCTATGGCTACACCTTC. It is translated as CAISDRGRGYGYTF.

This clone was seen a single time. V gene TRBV5-1 combines with J gene TRBJ1-2, with D perhaps TRBD1 (5 bases). V gave up 2 bases and J gave up 8 bases, with 22 bases separating them. CDR3 size: 16 residues. Germline lookup yields CDR1 SGHRS and CDR2 YFSETQ. Written as DNA, the CDR3 is TGCGCCAGCAGCTTAGGGTACAGGCTGGGGATTGGAGGCTACACCTTC. This codes for CASSLGYRLGIGGYTF.

The chain links TRBV28 to TRBJ1-4, with D possibly being TRBD1 (6 bases). The germline gives CDR1 MDHEN, CDR2 SYDVKM. The length of the CDR3 is 14 residues. V was cut by 3 bases and J by 6 bases, with 11 bases left in between. The CDR3 spells CASSLRGNDEKLFF. The DNA of the CDR3 is TGTGCCAGCAGTTTGAGGGGGAACGATGAAAAACTGTTTTTT.

The chain has TRBV7-2 and TRBJ2-6, with 9 bases lining up with TRBD1. The CDR3 loop spans 17 amino acids. V gave up 1 base and J gave up 3 bases; unmatched junction bases: 4. Germline CDR1 is SGHTA and CDR2 is FQGNSA. This CDR3 is CASSLDRGRGGANVLTF. The CDR3 coding sequence is TGTGCCAGCAGCTTAGACAGGGGGCGCGGTGGGGCCAACGTCCTGACTTTC. Looking up the rest from reference TRBV7-2 and TRBJ2-6 gives the full variable domain: GAGVSQSPSNKVTEKGKDVELRCDPISGHTALYWYRQSLGQGLEFLIYFQGNSAPDKSGLPSDRFSAERTGGSVSTLTIQRTQQEDSAVYLCASSLDRGRGGANVLTFGAGSRLTVL.

The CDR3 loop reads CASSGQSFNQPQHF. DNA for the CDR3: TGTGCCAGCAGTGGACAGAGCTTTAATCAGCCCCAGCATTTT. The chain links TRBV6-1 to TRBJ1-5; a possible D gene is TRBD1 (5 bases). Trimming pared 4 bases from V and 4 bases from J, leaving 11 bases between. CDR3 length: 14 amino acids. Germline CDR1 is MNHNS and CDR2 is SASEGT.

The chain carries TRBV29-1 and TRBJ2-5; TRBD2 aligns across 9 bases. Germline loops: CDR1 SQVTM, CDR2 ANQGSEA. V shed 5 bases and J 2 bases; nucleotides not matched to a gene: 6. This CDR3 spans 14 amino acids. DNA of the CDR3: TGCAGCGTTCGTGTAGCGGGGGTTCAAGAGACCCAGTACTTC. Protein sequence: CSVRVAGVQETQYF.

This clone was detected only once. The chain employs TRBV30 and TRBJ1-6; the D gene is possibly TRBD1 (6 bases). Germline CDR1 GTSNPN, CDR2 SVGIG (reference sequence). Trimming took 0 bases from V and 7 from J, leaving 13 bases between them. CDR3 size: 15 residues. The CDR3 nucleotides are TGTGCCTGGAGTGTATTAGCAGGGGAGAATTCACCCCTCCACTTT. This encodes CAWSVLAGENSPLHF.

The chain has TRBV15 and TRBJ2-7, with a weak D call TRBD2 (6 bases). CDR3 length: 16 residues. Germline V lookup: CDR1 LNHNV, CDR2 YYDKDF (reference sequence). V was pared by 0 bases and J by 0 bases, with 12 bases between. The chain's CDR3 is CATSRDLGGLSYEQYF. The CDR3 nucleotides read TGTGCCACCAGCAGAGATCTCGGGGGTCTCTCCTACGAGCAGTACTTC.

V is TRBV2 and J is TRBJ1-1; 7 bases align to TRBD1. V gave up 8 bases and J gave up 2 bases; unmatched junction bases: 8. The CDR3 contains 14 residues. Germline CDR1 is SNHLY and CDR2 is FYNNEI. Here the CDR3 reads CASSRDSPNTEAFF. CDR3 in DNA: TGTGCCAGCTCCCGGGACAGCCCCAACACTGAAGCTTTCTTT. Full variable domain (outside the CDR3, taken from reference TRBV2 and TRBJ1-1): EPEVTQTPSHQVTQMGQEVILRCVPISNHLYFYWYRQILGQKVEFLVSFYNNEISEKSEIFDDQFSVERPDGSNFTLKIRSTKLEDSAMYFCASSRDSPNTEAFFGQGTRLTVV.

This sequence joins TRBV19 and TRBJ2-2; 7 bases are shared with TRBD2. The germline gives CDR1 LNHDA, CDR2 SQIVND (reference sequence). This CDR3 has 15 residues. The ends lost 9 bases at V and 2 bases at J; junction bases unmatched: 9. The CDR3 spells CASQKAGPNTGELFF. The CDR3 region has the DNA TGTGCCAGCCAGAAAGCGGGACCTAACACCGGGGAGCTGTTTTTT.

This clone appeared once. The chain has TRBV28 and TRBJ2-7; 9 bases are shared with TRBD2. The CDR3 loop spans 13 amino acids. The V segment lost 8 bases and the J segment 2 bases; nucleotides outside the gene matches: 4. CDR1 and CDR2 from the germline V gene are MDHEN and SYDVKM. CDR3 DNA sequence: TGTGCCAGCGGGACTAGCAATCCCTACGAGCAGTACTTC. It yields the protein CASGTSNPYEQYF.

The chain joins TRBV28 to TRBJ2-1, with 8 positions matching TRBD2. The germline V gene has CDR1 MDHEN and CDR2 SYDVKM. With 11 bases clipped from V and 8 bases from J, the junction kept 11 bases outside the gene matches. The length of the CDR3 is 13 residues. The CDR3 sequence is CAPGRGAHDEQFF. CDR3 nucleotides: TGTGCCCCGGGGCGGGGGGCCCACGATGAGCAGTTCTTC.

The chain uses TRBV5-6 and TRBJ1-3; TRBD1 matches 9 bases. The V and J ends lost 5 bases and 0 bases, in that order; junction bases with no gene match: 9. Germline V CDR1 and CDR2: SGHDT, YYEEEE. The CDR3 extends over 17 amino acids. This CDR3 is CASSRGQGGFSGNTIYF. The CDR3 bases are TGTGCCAGCAGTCGGGGACAGGGCGGATTCTCTGGAAACACCATATATTTT.

This rearrangement joins TRBV10-1 to TRBJ2-1; 8 bases match TRBD1. The V and J ends lost 11 bases and 5 bases, in that order; junction bases with no gene match: 11. Germline CDR1 and CDR2: WNHNN and SYGVQD (reference sequence). CDR3 length equals 14 residues. The CDR3 is CAHFSQGADNEQFF. CDR3 in DNA: TGCGCCCACTTTAGCCAGGGGGCGGACAATGAGCAGTTCTTC.